Below are 11 T cell receptor beta chains sequenced from a single sample in a study of neoadjuvant anti-PD-1 for oral cavity cancer. Time point given: after neoadjuvant nivolumab, at surgical resection. Sequenced by immunoSEQ multiplex PCR; TCRdb stores in-frame clones only, minus some. The sample yields some 33,000 clones, 70% to 80% seen once. Source: PBMCs, taken after nivolumab (anti-PD-1) treatment. The receptors stem from a person aged 40-85 years with oral cavity squamous cell carcinoma.

The rearrangement joins TRBV15 to TRBJ1-4; D ambiguous. Germline CDR1 and CDR2: LNHNV and YYDKDF (reference sequence). The length of the CDR3 is 14 residues. The V end was cut by 0 bases, the J end by 6 bases, with 8 bases between. Here the CDR3 reads CATSRDPLYEKLFF. CDR3 DNA: TGTGCCACCAGCAGAGATCCGCTTTATGAAAAACTGTTTTTT.

The chain recombines TRBV7-2 with TRBJ1-5; D is perhaps TRBD1 (5 bases). This CDR3 has 16 amino acids. The ends were cut back, 5 bases at V and 2 bases at J, with 16 bases in the middle. The germline V gene has CDR1 SGHTA and CDR2 FQGNSA. The CDR3: CASSPGGVSGNQPQHF. The CDR3 DNA follows: TGTGCCAGCAGCCCCGGGGGGGTATCGGGCAATCAGCCCCAGCATTTT.

The CDR3 region has the DNA TGTGCCAGTAGTGAGGCAGTCGACTACGAGCAGTACTTC. It translates to CASSEAVDYEQYF. The chain has TRBV19 and TRBJ2-7; D gene ambiguous. The CDR3 spans 13 residues. Germline CDR1 and CDR2: LNHDA and SQIVND (reference sequence). Deletions cut 5 bases from V and 3 bases from J, with 11 bases between.

V gene TRBV5-1 combines with J gene TRBJ2-7; TRBD2 aligns across 7 bases. The CDR3 spans 15 residues. Germline lookup yields CDR1 SGHRS and CDR2 YFSETQ. V gave up 4 bases and J gave up 3 bases; unmatched junction bases: 10. CDR3 amino acids: CASSSGTSNIYEQYF. CDR3 sequence (DNA): TGCGCCAGCAGCAGCGGGACTTCTAATATCTACGAGCAGTACTTC.

V gene TRBV5-1 combines with J gene TRBJ1-2, with unresolved D. This CDR3 is built from 15 residues. CDR1 and CDR2 (germline): SGHRS, YFSETQ. V was cut by 0 bases and J by 0 bases, with 9 bases left in between. The CDR3 region is CASSLEVASNYGYTF. The CDR3 DNA follows: TGCGCCAGCAGCTTGGAAGTAGCATCTAACTATGGCTACACCTTC.

This chain uses TRBV21-1 with TRBJ2-1; TRBD2, the D gene given by the table, was not confirmed from the DNA. TRBV21-1 is described as a pseudogene. The CDR3 extends over 12 amino acids. Here the CDR3 DNA reads TGTGCCAGCAGCAAAGATAACAATGAGCAGTTCTTC. Its translation is CASSKDNNEQFF.

This clone was observed a few times. The chain couples TRBV7-6 to TRBJ2-1; TRBD1 aligns across 8 bases. The ends lost 1 base at V and 1 base at J; junction bases unmatched: 12. Germline lookup yields CDR1 SGHVS and CDR2 FNYEAQ. The CDR3 extends over 19 amino acids. The CDR3 bases are TGTGCCAGCAGCTTAGTAGACCCTCTTCGACAGGGGTCCTACAATGAGCAGTTCTTC. It yields the protein CASSLVDPLRQGSYNEQFF.

The V and J genes are TRBV9 and TRBJ1-2; 10 nucleotides line up with TRBD1. CDR3 length equals 17 residues. V gave up 6 bases and J gave up 6 bases; unmatched junction bases: 17. The germline gives CDR1 SGDLS, CDR2 YYNGEE. CDR3 sequence reads: CASTYDRGLGLSDGYTF. The CDR3 coding sequence is TGTGCCAGCACTTACGACAGGGGGCTCGGACTCTCGGATGGCTACACCTTC.

The J gene is TRBJ2-5, the V gene TRBV15, with TRBD2 as a possible D gene (5 bases). The CDR3 covers 15 residues. CDR1 is LNHNV and CDR2 is YYDKDF in the germline V gene (reference sequence). The V and J ends lost 5 bases and 1 base respectively, with 14 bases between them. The CDR3 nucleotides are TGTGCCACCAGCTCCCGGGGTGGGCTCCAAGAGACCCAGTACTTC. Its translation is CATSSRGGLQETQYF.

The rearrangement links TRBV6-1 to TRBJ1-6; 7 bases map to TRBD1. V trimming: 6 bases; J trimming: 6 bases; junction bases outside the gene matches: 8. CDR1 MNHNS and CDR2 SASEGT come from the germline V gene. CDR3 length equals 15 residues. CDR3 residues: CASRGEGAGNSPLHF. In DNA, the CDR3 is TGTGCCAGCAGGGGGGAGGGGGCCGGTAATTCACCCCTCCACTTT.

This chain uses TRBV10-3 with TRBJ1-6; maybe TRBD1 (6 bases). Per germline, CDR1 ENHRY and CDR2 SYGVKD. Between the trimmed V and J ends, which lost 6 bases and 8 bases, there was a span of 14 bases. CDR3 length equals 14 residues. CDR3 nucleotide sequence: TGTGCCATCAGCCCCAGGGGAGCGGATTCACCCCTCCACTTT. Amino acids: CAISPRGADSPLHF.